Following are 16 T cell receptor beta chains from one sample sequenced in a study of blood T cell repertoires in COVID-19. Profiling relied on immunoSEQ multiplex PCR, and the TCRdb table lists in-frame clones only, not all of them. The sample contains roughly 250,000 clones, 88% of which appear only once. Sequenced material: PBMCs or T cells enriched from blood (not recorded which). Every receptor here comes from a woman aged 50 to 60 who had recovered from COVID-19.

The V and J genes are TRBV5-1 and TRBJ1-3; D unclear. Germline CDR1 is SGHRS and CDR2 is YFSETQ. The ends were cut back, 1 base at V and 0 bases at J, with 11 bases in the middle. This CDR3 has 16 amino acids. The CDR3 sequence: CASSLYYLGSGNTIYF. DNA of the CDR3: TGCGCCAGCAGCTTGTACTACCTGGGCTCTGGAAACACCATATATTTT.

The rearrangement links TRBV28 to TRBJ1-6; D is uncertain. Trimming removed 7 bases at V and 2 bases at J, with 12 bases between. CDR1 and CDR2 (germline): MDHEN, SYDVKM. This CDR3 has 15 amino acids. The CDR3 DNA reads as TGTGCCAGCATCTCGACGGAGACCTATAATTCACCCCTCCACTTT. Its protein is CASISTETYNSPLHF.

Regarding this clone: At one boundary the junction diverges from the germline segment, which might be a read error. The chain recombines TRBV18 with TRBJ2-1; the match to TRBD1 covers 8 bases. Germline values: CDR1 KGHSH, CDR2 LQKENI. There are 13 residues in the CDR3. The CDR3: CASSPQGVNEQFF. The DNA of the CDR3 is TGTGCCAGCTCGCCACAGGGGGTCAATGAGCAGTTCTTC.

DNA of the CDR3: TGTGCCAGTAGGACTAGCGGCCTTCAGGAGCAGTTCTTC. Protein: CASRTSGLQEQFF. This chain joins TRBV19 and TRBJ2-1; TRBD2 agrees at 9 bases. In germline, CDR1 is LNHDA, CDR2 SQIVND (reference sequence). The J segment lost 10 bases and the V segment lost 6 bases, leaving 7 bases of the junction unmatched. The CDR3 spans 13 residues.

The rearrangement uses TRBV11-2 and TRBJ2-2, with a weak D call TRBD2 (5 bases). CDR1 SGHAT and CDR2 FQNNGV come from the germline V gene. The V and J ends lost 8 bases and 0 bases respectively, with 10 bases between them. This CDR3 is built from 14 residues. The CDR3 loop reads CASGAGANTGELFF. For the CDR3, the DNA is TGTGCCAGCGGCGCGGGCGCGAACACCGGGGAGCTGTTTTTT.

This chain uses TRBV18 with TRBJ2-3; 8 bases map to TRBD1. With V trimmed by 6 bases and J by 3 bases, 5 bases remained unmatched. The CDR3 consists of 14 residues. Germline values: CDR1 KGHSH, CDR2 LQKENI. The DNA for the CDR3 is TGTGCCAGCTCCTCAGGGGGCTCGACAGATACGCAGTATTTT. Translating gives CASSSGGSTDTQYF.

This clone turned up a few times. The chain uses TRBV15 and TRBJ2-7, with D possibly matching TRBD1 (6 bases). The CDR3 covers 15 residues. Germline CDR1 reads LNHNV; CDR2 reads YYDKDF (reference sequence). Trimming pared 5 bases from V and 0 bases from J, leaving 14 bases between. CDR3 DNA sequence: TGTGCCACCAGCCAGAGGGACAAGAGCTCCTACGAGCAGTACTTC. Translated: CATSQRDKSSYEQYF.

The chain joins TRBV3-1 (or the pseudogene TRBV3-2) to TRBJ1-6, with a weak D call TRBD1 (5 bases). CDR1 is LGHDT and CDR2 is YNNKEL in the germline V gene (reference sequence). The CDR3 runs 16 residues. Trimming shortened V by 0 bases and J by 7 bases, and 13 bases separated the two germline ends. The CDR3 loop is CASSQEGGTGNSPLHF. CDR3 nucleotides: TGTGCCAGCAGCCAAGAAGGCGGGACGGGGAATTCACCCCTCCACTTT.

This clone was seen a few times. The chain employs TRBV19 and TRBJ1-3; 7 nucleotides agree with TRBD1. CDR3 length equals 14 residues. The V gene end was trimmed by 5 bases and the J gene end by 4 bases; junction bases not matched to a gene: 5. Germline assignment: CDR1 LNHDA and CDR2 SQIVND (reference sequence). CDR3 protein: CASSAGQLGNTIYF. The CDR3 DNA reads as TGTGCCAGTAGTGCGGGACAGCTCGGAAACACCATATATTTT.

The chain recombines TRBV15 with TRBJ1-2, with 10 nucleotides matching TRBD1. The CDR3 covers 18 residues. The V gene's germline CDR1 is LNHNV and CDR2 YYDKDF (reference sequence). With 3 bases clipped from V and 4 bases from J, the junction kept 14 bases outside the gene matches. In nucleotides, the CDR3 is TGTGCCACCAGCAGCTCCTCGTGGGACAGGGGATGGGTCTATGGCTACACCTTC. Translated: CATSSSSWDRGWVYGYTF.

The genes are TRBV30 and TRBJ1-1; D is unresolved. This CDR3 region has 13 residues. V lost 7 bases to trimming and J lost 1 base, with 13 bases between them. Germline values: CDR1 GTSNPN, CDR2 SVGIG (reference sequence). The CDR3 is CASTTATNTEAFF. The DNA of the CDR3 is TGTGCCTCGACTACAGCGACGAACACTGAAGCTTTCTTT.

V is TRBV7-2 and J is TRBJ1-6, with 8 nucleotides matching TRBD1. The V gene end was trimmed by 5 bases and the J gene end by 10 bases; junction bases not matched to a gene: 10. The CDR3 spans 15 residues. Germline assignment: CDR1 SGHTA and CDR2 FQGNSA. CDR3 sequence: CASSPVTGAGSPLHF. The CDR3, as DNA: TGTGCCAGCAGCCCCGTGACAGGGGCAGGATCACCCCTCCACTTT.

This clone appeared a few times. The chain has TRBV9 and TRBJ1-5, with TRBD1 matching over 7 bases. CDR3 size: 14 residues. In germline, CDR1 is SGDLS, CDR2 YYNGEE. V lost 5 bases to trimming and J lost 2 bases; unmatched junction nucleotides: 4. CDR3 sequence: CASSFTGGNQPQHF. The DNA for the CDR3 is TGTGCCAGCAGTTTTACAGGGGGCAATCAGCCCCAGCATTTT.

The V call is TRBV10-1, the J call TRBJ1-4; D remains ambiguous. This CDR3 is 13 amino acids long. The germline gives CDR1 WNHNN, CDR2 SYGVQD (reference sequence). Deletions cut 3 bases from V and 7 bases from J, with 9 bases between. The CDR3 is CASSDSCVEKLFF. CDR3 in DNA: TGCGCCAGCAGTGACTCCTGCGTTGAAAAACTGTTTTTT.

As concerns this clone: No conserved phenylalanine or tryptophan is present at the end of the CDR3, so a read error is the likely explanation. The CDR3 protein is CASSFQRGNEQYL. The CDR3 DNA follows: TGTGCCAGCAGCTTTCAGCGGGGGAACGAGCAGTACCTC. The chain uses TRBV7-2 and TRBJ2-7, with TRBD2 identical over 8 bases. The germline CDR1 and CDR2 sequences are SGHTA and FQGNSA. V dropped 3 bases and J dropped 5; count of bases not matched to a gene: 3. The CDR3 totals 13 residues.

This chain connects TRBV18 to TRBJ1-6; a weak D match, TRBD1 (6 bases). This CDR3 comprises 13 residues. Germline-derived CDR1 and CDR2 are KGHSH and LQKENI. Trimming stripped 3 bases from V and 7 bases from J, with 7 bases between. DNA of the CDR3: TGTGCCAGCTCACCTGACAGGAATTCACCCCTCCACTTT. The encoded protein is CASSPDRNSPLHF. The full variable domain, in which reference TRBV18 and TRBJ1-6 provide the parts outside the CDR3, is NAGVMQNPRHLVRRRGQEARLRCSPMKGHSHVYWYRQLPEEGLKFMVYLQKENIIDESGMPKERFSAEFPKEGPSILRIQQVVRGDSAAYFCASSPDRNSPLHFGNGTRLTVT.